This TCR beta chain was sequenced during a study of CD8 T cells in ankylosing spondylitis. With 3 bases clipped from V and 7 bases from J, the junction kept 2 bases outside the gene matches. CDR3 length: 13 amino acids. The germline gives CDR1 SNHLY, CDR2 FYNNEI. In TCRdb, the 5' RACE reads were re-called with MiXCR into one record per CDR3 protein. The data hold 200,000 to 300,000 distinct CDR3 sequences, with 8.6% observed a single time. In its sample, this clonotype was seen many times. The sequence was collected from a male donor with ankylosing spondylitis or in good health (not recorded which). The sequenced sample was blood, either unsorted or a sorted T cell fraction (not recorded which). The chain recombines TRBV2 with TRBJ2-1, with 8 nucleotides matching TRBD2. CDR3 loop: CASSDQRGNEQFF. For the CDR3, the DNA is TGTGCCAGCAGTGACCAGCGGGGGAATGAGCAGTTCTTC.